This T cell receptor beta chain was found in a study of read filtering for tumor transcriptome and immune sequencing. Study summary: Transcriptome libraries were built from DNase-treated RNA. General study findings and limits: Single-read clonotypes: around 81% of IR-seq clonotypes (around 3.5% of reads), roughly 73% of RNA-seq clonotypes (roughly 49% of reads).

This clonotype was detected only a few times. Its matching antigen is unknown. This library used about 400 ng RNA and molecular barcoded adaptors spanning alpha/delta and beta/gamma chains. TCRdb reprocessed the reads via MiXCR and lists one record per CDR3 protein. The data contain more than 100,000 distinct CDR3 sequences, about an eighth of them seen just once; the ten biggest clones take up about 11%. This CDR3 comprises 16 residues. The V and J ends lost 4 bases and 0 bases respectively, with 16 bases between them. The germline CDR1 and CDR2 sequences are LGHNA and YNFKEQ. The receptor comes from a donor at least 40 years old with multiple myeloma. The genes are TRBV4-2 and TRBJ2-7, with D possibly being TRBD2 (6 bases). Sequencing used a population of CD138-negative cells sorted from bone marrow. This chain's CDR3 is CASSRSWEAASYEQYF. The CDR3 DNA sequence: TGTGCCAGCAGCCGGAGCTGGGAGGCGGCCTCCTACGAGCAGTACTTC.